Listed below are T cell receptor beta chains from one sample, sequenced in a study of shared clonotypes between healthy human individuals. Using immunoSEQ multiplex PCR, the repertoire was profiled, and TCRdb retains in-frame clones only, with some absent. The sample has hundreds of thousands of clones, 90% to 97% seen once. Sequencing was carried out using memory CD8+ T cells sorted from blood. These receptors originate from a man aged 25-45 years in good health. CDR3s include the opening cysteine and the closing phenylalanine or tryptophan. Fields, in order: clone size, D gene, V gene, J gene, CDR3 DNA, CDR3 protein. The D gene is left open where the match is weak. Only some rows state a clone size, as once, few, many or a class for expanded clones.

-	-	TRBV9	TRBJ2-7	TGTGCCAGCAGCGTAGCTATTCGTACGGAACAGTACTTC	CASSVAIRTEQYF
-	TRBD2	TRBV7-2	TRBJ2-7	TGTGCCAGCAGCTTAAGTGAGCGGGAGGGCCGTCGGCAGTACTTC	CASSLSEREGRRQYF
-	-	TRBV25-1	TRBJ2-7	TGTGCCAGCAGTGAATGGGCAGGCTACGAGCAGTACTTC	CASSEWAGYEQYF
-	-	TRBV27	TRBJ2-2	TGTGCCAGCAGTTTATTTTTCAACACCGGGGAGCTGTTTTTT	CASSLFFNTGELFF
-	-	TRBV6-1	TRBJ1-2	TGTGCCAGCAGAGGAAAGGGTATCCTTTATGGCTACACCTTC	CASRGKGILYGYTF
-	-	TRBV10-3	TRBJ1-6	TGTGCCATCAGTGAGACAGGGTTGGCTTCACCCCTCCACTTT	CAISETGLASPLHF
-	-	TRBV19	TRBJ2-6	TGTGCCAGTAGTATAGAAGGCCGGGTCCTCATCTCCTCTGGGGCCAACGTCCTGACTTTC	CASSIEGRVLISSGANVLTF
-	TRBD2	TRBV29-1	TRBJ2-5	TGCAGCGTTGGTCGGGGGAGGGGAGAGACCCAGTACTTC	CSVGRGRGETQYF
-	TRBD2	TRBV27	TRBJ2-7	TGTGCCAGCAGTTTTGGCGGGAGGGGGACCTACGAGCAGTACTTC	CASSFGGRGTYEQYF
-	TRBD2	TRBV7-2	TRBJ2-3	TGTGCCAGCAGCTTAGGACTAGCGGGAGGGCCGTCGGCAGATACGCAGTATTTT	CASSLGLAGGPSADTQYF
-	-	TRBV18	TRBJ2-1	TGTGCCAGCTCGTCCCAGGGGTACTTAGTCATCAATGAGCAGTTCTTC	CASSSQGYLVINEQFF
-	-	TRBV6-1	TRBJ1-5	TGTGCCACCAGGGGCAGCAATCAGCCCCAGCATTTT	CATRGSNQPQHF
-	TRBD2	TRBV18	TRBJ2-5	TGTGCCAGCTCACCACTAGCGGGAGGAGAGACCCAGTACTTC	CASSPLAGGETQYF
-	TRBD2	TRBV7-8	TRBJ2-5	TGTGCCAGCAGTCAATTAGCGGGAGGGCCGGAGACCCAGTACTTC	CASSQLAGGPETQYF
-	-	TRBV30	TRBJ2-1	TGTGCCTGGAGTGTAGGACCCTACAATGAGCAGTTCTTC	CAWSVGPYNEQFF
-	TRBD2	TRBV4-1	TRBJ2-1	TGCGCCAGCAGCGGCCAACTAGCGGGGGTAGGGAATGAGCAGTTCTTC	CASSGQLAGVGNEQFF
-	-	TRBV5-8	TRBJ2-3	TGTGCCAGCCTCGGACAGCCAGATACGCAGTATTTT	CASLGQPDTQYF
-	-	TRBV11-1	TRBJ2-1	TGTGCCAGCCGTACGAGCTGGCTAGCTAACAATGAGCAGTTCTTC	CASRTSWLANNEQFF
-	TRBD1	TRBV6-5	TRBJ1-2	TGTGCCAGCAGTCGGACAGGGGGCGACTATGGCTACACCTTC	CASSRTGGDYGYTF
-	TRBD2	TRBV10-1	TRBJ2-7	TGCGCCAGCAGTGAAGCGGGAGTTTACGAGCAGTACTTC	CASSEAGVYEQYF
-	TRBD1	TRBV19	TRBJ2-3	TGTGCCAGTGTTGCCGGGACAGAGCTCTCAGATACGCAGTATTTT	CASVAGTELSDTQYF
once	-	TRBV29-1	TRBJ2-1	TGCAGCGTTGATCGGCAGGGATACAATGAGCAGTTCTTC	CSVDRQGYNEQFF
-	-	TRBV5-6	TRBJ2-5	TGTGCCAGCAGCTTGGCGGGACTCGGGAGATCAGGGACCCAGTACTTC	CASSLAGLGRSGTQYF
-	TRBD2	TRBV2	TRBJ2-1	TGTGCCAGCACTAGCGGGAGGAATGAGCAGTTCTTC	CASTSGRNEQFF
once	-	TRBV10-2	TRBJ2-7	TGCGCCACTACCGGGATCTCCTACGAGCAGTACTTC	CATTGISYEQYF
-	-	TRBV19	TRBJ2-3	TGTGCCAGTGGGGGGCGGGCAACAGATACGCAGTATTTT	CASGGRATDTQYF
-	-	TRBV2	TRBJ2-5	TGTGCCAGCAGGAAACAGGGCTACGAACAAGGGACCCAGTACTTC	CASRKQGYEQGTQYF
-	TRBD2	TRBV9	TRBJ2-5	TGTGCCAGCAGCACTGCCGGGAGGGGAGAGACCCAGTACTTC	CASSTAGRGETQYF
-	-	TRBV7-9	TRBJ1-1	TGTGCCAGCAGCTTACAGGGGTGGGGTGAAGCTTTCTTT	CASSLQGWGEAFF
once	TRBD1	TRBV13	TRBJ1-2	TGTGCCAGCAGCACACGATACAGGGGTGGACCCTATGGCTACACCTTC	CASSTRYRGGPYGYTF
-	-	TRBV11-2	TRBJ1-5	TGTGCCAGCAGCTTGGGACCATATAGCAATCAGCCCCAGCATTTT	CASSLGPYSNQPQHF
-	-	TRBV2	TRBJ2-7	TGTGCCAGCAGTGCGGGGAGCGCCGAGCAGTACTTC	CASSAGSAEQYF
-	TRBD1	TRBV15	TRBJ2-5	TGTGCCACCAGCAAGAACAGGGGGCGAGGGGAGACCCAGTACTTC	CATSKNRGRGETQYF
-	-	TRBV5-1	TRBJ1-4	TGCGCCAGCAGCTCCTCCGGGACTTCGAATGAAAAACTGTTTTTT	CASSSSGTSNEKLFF
-	-	TRBV5-1	TRBJ2-1	TGCGCCAGCAGCTTGGCGGGGCCCAGCTCCTACAATGAGCAGTTCTTC	CASSLAGPSSYNEQFF
-	TRBD1	TRBV4-1	TRBJ2-7	TGCGCCAGCAGCCAAGCCGACAGGGAAGGTAGCTACGAGCAGTACTTC	CASSQADREGSYEQYF
-	TRBD1	TRBV9	TRBJ1-4	TGTGCCAGCAGCACCCAGGGGGCGCCGAATGAAAAACTGTTTTTT	CASSTQGAPNEKLFF
-	-	TRBV7-9	TRBJ2-1	TGTGCCAGCAGCTTAAGGTTGGGCTCCTACAATGAGCAGTTCTTC	CASSLRLGSYNEQFF
-	-	TRBV7-3	TRBJ1-4	TGTGCCAGCAGCGCGGGTGAAAAACTGTTTTTT	CASSAGEKLFF
-	-	TRBV11-3	TRBJ2-7	TGTGCCAGCTCAGGAGGGCAGGCCGACGAGCAGTACTTC	CASSGGQADEQYF
-	-	TRBV30	TRBJ2-3	TGTGCCTGGAGTGTCGTCCCAGATACGCAGTATTTT	CAWSVVPDTQYF
-	-	TRBV25-1	TRBJ1-4	TGTGCCAGCTCTCGAATAGCGGGGCAGGGTGGTGAAAAACTGTTTTTT	CASSRIAGQGGEKLFF
-	-	TRBV28	TRBJ1-2	TGTGCCAGCAGTTCCACGGGACTGACGAACTATGGCTACACCTTC	CASSSTGLTNYGYTF
-	-	TRBV25-1	TRBJ2-7	TGTGCCAGCAGTGAATTAGGGGGAGAGACCTACGAGCAGTACTTC	CASSELGGETYEQYF
-	-	TRBV10-1	TRBJ1-3	TGCGCCAGCAGTGAAGGGTCCTCTGGAAACACCATATATTTT	CASSEGSSGNTIYF
-	-	TRBV5-4	TRBJ1-2	TGTGCCAGCAGCGGTACACAGGGCCTGGGTGGCTACACCTTC	CASSGTQGLGGYTF
-	-	TRBV5-8	TRBJ2-7	TGTGCCAGCAGCTTTGTAACAGTCTACGAGCAGTACTTC	CASSFVTVYEQYF
-	-	TRBV9	TRBJ2-1	TGTGCCAGCAGCGTGGAGACTAGTGCCAATGAGCAGTTCTTC	CASSVETSANEQFF